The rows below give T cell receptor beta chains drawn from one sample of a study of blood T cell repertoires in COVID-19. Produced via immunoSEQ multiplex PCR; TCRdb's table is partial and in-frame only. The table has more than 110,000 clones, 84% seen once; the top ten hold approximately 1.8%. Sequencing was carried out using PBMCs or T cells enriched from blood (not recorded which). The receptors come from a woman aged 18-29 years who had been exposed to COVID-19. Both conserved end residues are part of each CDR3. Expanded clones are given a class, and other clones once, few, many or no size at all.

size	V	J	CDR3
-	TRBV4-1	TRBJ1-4	CASSQGQGADSTNEKLFF
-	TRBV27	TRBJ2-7	CASSLDWSSYEQYF
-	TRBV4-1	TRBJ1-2	CASSNDRGYYGYTF
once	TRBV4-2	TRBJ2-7	CASSHHFGTSGRSGGSYEQYF
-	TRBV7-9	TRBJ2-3	CASSLGSGRAVTQYF
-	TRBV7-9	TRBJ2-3	CASSFLRTSGREDTQYF
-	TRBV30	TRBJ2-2	CAWSGRTGELFF
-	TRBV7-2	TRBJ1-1	CASSTRDRALRITEAFF
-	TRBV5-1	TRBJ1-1	CASSLGGPGTEAFF
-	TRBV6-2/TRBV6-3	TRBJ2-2	CASSYRPTSGRSGELFF
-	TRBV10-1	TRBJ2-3	CASSPRRTSGRTSTDTQYF
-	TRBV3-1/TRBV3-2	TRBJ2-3	CASSLGGRALGTQYF
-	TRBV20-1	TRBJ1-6	CSASPDNSPLHF
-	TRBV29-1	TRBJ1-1	CSVAQGHLNTEAFF
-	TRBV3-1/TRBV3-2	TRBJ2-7	CASSQMTTGTGHYEQYF
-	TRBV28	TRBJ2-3	CASSSPGGITDTQYF
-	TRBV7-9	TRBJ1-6	CASSFGDSPLHF
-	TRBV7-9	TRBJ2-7	CASSPIDEQYF
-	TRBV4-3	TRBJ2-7	CASSQETMSYEQYF
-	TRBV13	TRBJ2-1	CASSLGGMSLYNEQFF
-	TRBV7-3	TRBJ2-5	CASSSQQGPQETQYF
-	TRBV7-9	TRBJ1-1	CASSLGQGKPEAFF
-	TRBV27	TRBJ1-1	CASSFSPIGGLGAFF
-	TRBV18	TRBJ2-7	CASSPDGDYEQYF
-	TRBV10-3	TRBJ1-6	CAISESMGPNSPLHF
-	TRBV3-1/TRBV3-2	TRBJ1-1	CASSPGGAGNTEAFF
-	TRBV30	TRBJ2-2	CAWTGPGELFF
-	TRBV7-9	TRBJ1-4	CASSTPGQGKLFF
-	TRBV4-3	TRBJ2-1	CASSQDLGAAPYNEQFF
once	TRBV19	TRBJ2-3	CASSPGLLTDTQYF
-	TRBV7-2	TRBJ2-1	CASSRGTPSYNEQFF
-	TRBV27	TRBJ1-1	CASRGENTEAFF
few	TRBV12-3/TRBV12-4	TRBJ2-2	CASTTSGELFF
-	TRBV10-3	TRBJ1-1	CAIRQTGTGIRTEAFF
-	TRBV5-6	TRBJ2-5	CASSYRQGDQETQYF
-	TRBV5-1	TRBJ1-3	CASSFGGPRSGNTIYF
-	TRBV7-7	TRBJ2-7	CASSPRTGTGLYEQYF
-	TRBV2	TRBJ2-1	CASRTDLTSDLEQFF
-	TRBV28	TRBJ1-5	CASTRPGQGILQPQHF
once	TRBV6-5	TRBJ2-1	CASSYATSGSDEQFF
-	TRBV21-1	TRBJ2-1	CASKGGKEAGGPIKFF
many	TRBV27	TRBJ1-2	CASSYSMDYGYTF
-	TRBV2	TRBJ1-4	CASSSGRGNEKLFF
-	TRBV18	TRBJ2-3	CASSSGLAGGQDTQYF
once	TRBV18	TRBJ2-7	CASSLGQGLPYEQYF
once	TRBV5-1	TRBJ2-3	CASSYTGTGFTDTQYF
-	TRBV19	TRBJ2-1	CASSTILGGLGSEQFF
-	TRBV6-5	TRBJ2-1	CASSDTFYNEQFF
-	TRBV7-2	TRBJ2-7	CASSPRRYATGPRGYEQYF
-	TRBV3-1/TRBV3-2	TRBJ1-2	CASSQEGTGSYDYGYTF
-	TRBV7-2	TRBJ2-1	CASSLVFADYKGVPNEQFF
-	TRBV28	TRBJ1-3	CASTRQVSGNTIYF
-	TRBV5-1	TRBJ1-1	CASSLNSFPSQDTEAFF
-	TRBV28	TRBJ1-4	CASSLSGTGVLEKLFF
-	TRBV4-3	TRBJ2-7	CASSQVQGASYEQYF
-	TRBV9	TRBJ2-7	CASSVAGQGFHF
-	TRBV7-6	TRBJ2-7	CASSPGGTGTPYEQYF
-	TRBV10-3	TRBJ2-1	CAISSPGSGDYNEQFF